These T cell receptor beta chains were read from a single sample in a study of T cells in Graves' hyperthyroidism and ophthalmopathy. TCRdb fed the multiplex PCR reads into MiXCR, producing one record per CDR3 protein. The sample consists of 400,000 to 600,000 distinct CDR3 sequences, less than 25% of them appearing once. The sequenced sample consisted of blood. Receptors originate from a man aged 18 to 29 with Graves' hyperthyroidism. CDR3s include the opening cysteine and the closing phenylalanine or tryptophan. D genes are given only for firm matches. Only part of the rows carry a size: once, few, many, or a class if the clone is expanded.

d_gene	v_gene	len	j_gene	abundance	CDR3aa	CDR3nt
TRBD1	TRBV6-4	17	TRBJ1-5	many	CASSLGQGFGSNQPQHF	TGTGCCAGCAGCCTCGGACAGGGGTTCGGAAGCAATCAGCCCCAGCATTTT
NA	TRBV7-9	15	TRBJ1-1	NA	CASPGLGNEQAEAFF	TGTGCCAGCCCCGGTCTGGGAAATGAACAGGCCGAAGCTTTCTTT
NA	TRBV11-1	18	TRBJ1-1	NA	CASSPAGGRGFVDTEAFF	TGTGCCAGCAGCCCGGCCGGGGGCCGAGGATTTGTGGACACTGAAGCTTTCTTT
TRBD1	TRBV28	14	TRBJ2-7	few	CASSRRTGGNEQYF	TGTGCCAGCAGCCGGCGGACAGGGGGGAACGAGCAGTACTTC
NA	TRBV9	15	TRBJ1-5	many	CASSVGGLGNQPQHF	TGTGCCAGCAGCGTAGGGGGATTGGGGAATCAGCCCCAGCATTTT
NA	TRBV20-1	11	TRBJ2-5	many	CSAPEGETQYF	TGCAGTGCGCCGGAGGGAGAGACCCAGTACTTC
NA	TRBV5-1	15	TRBJ1-1	NA	CASSLAEAPGTEAFF	TGCGCCAGCAGCTTGGCCGAGGCCCCTGGGACTGAAGCTTTCTTT
NA	TRBV5-1	14	TRBJ1-2	NA	CASSEQGGIYGYTF	TGCGCCAGCAGCGAACAGGGCGGTATCTATGGCTACACCTTC
NA	TRBV29-1	14	TRBJ1-5	NA	CSVVEGSGNQPQHF	TGCAGCGTTGTAGAGGGAAGTGGCAATCAGCCCCAGCATTTT
NA	TRBV6-5	12	TRBJ1-1	many	CASRLMNTEAFF	TGTGCCAGCAGGTTAATGAACACTGAAGCTTTCTTT
NA	TRBV2	14	TRBJ2-7	few	CASSANREGYEQYF	TGTGCCAGCAGTGCTAATAGGGAAGGCTACGAGCAGTACTTC
TRBD2	TRBV11-2	16	TRBJ2-7	many	CASSRQIAGASYEQYF	TGTGCCAGCAGCAGGCAGATAGCGGGGGCCTCCTACGAGCAGTACTTC
NA	TRBV12-3/TRBV12-4	13	TRBJ1-2	NA	CASSHGVTYGYTF	TGTGCCAGCAGCCACGGGGTGACCTATGGCTACACCTTC
TRBD1	TRBV10-3	15	TRBJ1-1	many	CAIGMGQGASHEAFF	TGTGCCATCGGGATGGGACAGGGGGCTTCTCATGAAGCTTTCTTT
NA	TRBV7-9	14	TRBJ2-4	few	CASSSRTAKNIQYF	TGTGCCAGCAGCTCCCGGACAGCCAAAAACATTCAGTACTTC
TRBD2	TRBV11-1	15	TRBJ2-3	many	CASSSRGVDTDTQYF	TGTGCCAGCAGCTCGCGGGGGGTCGACACAGATACGCAGTATTTT
NA	TRBV28	14	TRBJ2-7	NA	CASSQRDGAYEQYF	TGTGCCAGCAGTCAACGGGACGGCGCCTACGAGCAGTACTTC
NA	TRBV6-2/TRBV6-3	14	TRBJ1-5	many	CASSYSTASQPQHF	TGTGCCAGCAGTTACTCAACAGCGAGTCAGCCCCAGCATTTT
NA	TRBV5-1	13	TRBJ1-5	many	CASSLIGNQPQHF	TGCGCCAGCAGCTTAATAGGAAATCAGCCCCAGCATTTT
NA	TRBV20-1	12	TRBJ1-1	NA	CSARTGSTEAFF	TGCAGTGCTCGTACGGGGAGCACTGAAGCTTTCTTT
TRBD1	TRBV29-1	13	TRBJ2-7	many	CSCYSGTAYEQYF	TGCAGCTGCTATTCCGGGACAGCCTACGAGCAGTACTTC
NA	TRBV2	13	TRBJ2-7	many	CASSGYRAYEQYF	TGTGCCAGCAGTGGCTACAGGGCGTACGAGCAGTACTTC
NA	TRBV19	13	TRBJ2-7	many	CASSRAISYEQYF	TGTGCCAGTAGTAGAGCAATTTCCTACGAGCAGTACTTC
TRBD2	TRBV10-2	14	TRBJ2-7	NA	CASRASGANYEQYF	TGCGCCAGCAGGGCTAGCGGGGCAAACTACGAGCAGTACTTC
TRBD1	TRBV7-9	14	TRBJ2-7	many	CASSGRTGAYEQYF	TGTGCCAGCAGCGGACGGACAGGGGCCTACGAGCAGTACTTC
NA	TRBV7-2	16	TRBJ1-1	many	CASSNPGAGMNTEAFF	TGTGCCAGCAGCAATCCCGGGGCGGGAATGAACACTGAAGCTTTCTTT
NA	TRBV10-1	14	TRBJ2-3	NA	CASSPRVYTDTQYF	TGCGCCAGCAGTCCCCGAGTATACACAGATACGCAGTATTTT
NA	TRBV19	15	TRBJ2-7	many	CASSIGISPFYEQYF	TGTGCCAGTAGTATCGGGATTTCCCCCTTCTACGAGCAGTACTTC
NA	TRBV4-1	13	TRBJ2-3	NA	CASSQVPDPDKYF	TGCGCCAGCAGCCAAGTCCCCGACCCTGATAAGTATTTT
NA	TRBV11-2	14	TRBJ1-1	few	CASSLRQTNTEAFF	TGTGCCAGCAGCTTACGACAGACCAACACTGAAGCTTTCTTT
NA	TRBV6-2/TRBV6-3	13	TRBJ2-7	many	CASRDSQWDEQYF	TGTGCCAGCAGAGACTCACAGTGGGACGAGCAGTACTTC
NA	TRBV24-1	14	TRBJ2-2	many	CATSEDGDYGELFF	TGTGCCACCAGTGAAGACGGGGATTACGGGGAGCTGTTTTTT
NA	TRBV6-1	19	TRBJ1-3	many	CASSEPGRRIGSSGNTIYF	TGTGCCAGCAGTGAACCGGGACGCAGGATCGGAAGCTCTGGAAACACCATATATTTT
NA	TRBV11-1	11	TRBJ2-7	many	CASSQGSEQYF	TGTGCCAGCAGCCAGGGATCCGAGCAGTACTTC
NA	TRBV13	15	TRBJ2-7	many	CASSPHTAVSYEQYF	TGTGCCAGCAGCCCCCACACCGCAGTCTCCTACGAGCAGTACTTC
TRBD2	TRBV25-1	17	TRBJ2-7	many	CASSESRLAGAHYEQYF	TGTGCCAGCAGTGAATCCCGTCTAGCGGGAGCTCACTACGAGCAGTACTTC
TRBD1	TRBV10-1	17	TRBJ1-5	many	CASSPSPGGNSNQPQHF	TGCGCCAGCAGTCCTAGCCCAGGGGGCAACAGCAATCAGCCCCAGCATTTT
TRBD1	TRBV12-3/TRBV12-4	13	TRBJ1-5	many	CASSTQGYQPQHF	TGTGCCAGCAGTACACAGGGGTATCAGCCCCAGCATTTT
TRBD1	TRBV20-1	14	TRBJ1-5	many	CSAKGQGARQPQHF	TGCAGTGCAAAAGGACAGGGGGCAAGGCAGCCCCAGCATTTT
NA	TRBV15	15	TRBJ2-2	few	CATSRERGPAGELFF	TGTGCCACCAGCAGAGAGCGGGGGCCGGCCGGGGAGCTGTTTTTT
NA	TRBV6-1	15	TRBJ2-7	NA	CASRWGVSPSYEQYF	TGTGCCAGCAGATGGGGGGTTAGTCCTTCCTACGAGCAGTACTTC
TRBD2	TRBV5-1	15	TRBJ2-7	many	CASSLTGLPSYEQYF	TGCGCCAGCAGCTTGACGGGACTACCCTCCTACGAGCAGTACTTC
NA	TRBV10-3	13	TRBJ1-2	NA	CAISPSGKEGYTF	TGTGCCATCAGTCCCTCGGGGAAGGAGGGCTACACCTTC
NA	TRBV5-1	16	TRBJ1-1	many	CASSLYRRAMGTEAFF	TGCGCCAGCAGCCTCTACAGGAGGGCAATGGGCACTGAAGCTTTCTTT
TRBD2	TRBV12-3/TRBV12-4	14	TRBJ2-5	NA	CASRPSGSSETQYF	TGTGCCAGCAGACCTAGCGGGAGTTCGGAGACCCAGTACTTC
TRBD2	TRBV12-3/TRBV12-4	14	TRBJ2-7	many	CASSLQLAGVEQYF	TGTGCCAGCAGTCTCCAGCTAGCGGGGGTCGAGCAGTACTTC
NA	TRBV5-1	13	TRBJ2-7	NA	CASSSEPPYDQYF	TGCGCCAGCAGCTCGGAACCGCCCTACGATCAGTACTTC
TRBD1	TRBV7-9	15	TRBJ1-2	NA	CASLDRRRANYGYTF	TGTGCCAGCTTGGACAGGCGGAGGGCTAACTATGGCTACACCTTC